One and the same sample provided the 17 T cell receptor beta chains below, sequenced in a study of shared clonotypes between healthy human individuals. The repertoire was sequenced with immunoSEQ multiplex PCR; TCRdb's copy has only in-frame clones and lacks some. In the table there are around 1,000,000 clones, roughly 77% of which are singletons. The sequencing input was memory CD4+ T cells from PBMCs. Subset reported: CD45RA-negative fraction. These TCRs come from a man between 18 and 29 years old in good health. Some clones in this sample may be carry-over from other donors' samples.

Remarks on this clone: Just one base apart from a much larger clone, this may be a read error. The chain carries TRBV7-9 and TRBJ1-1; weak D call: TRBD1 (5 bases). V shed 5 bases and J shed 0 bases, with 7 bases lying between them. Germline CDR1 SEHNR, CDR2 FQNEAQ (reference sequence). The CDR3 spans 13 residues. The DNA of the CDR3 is TGTGCCAGCAGCCGACAGATGAACACTGAAGCTTTCTTT. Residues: CASSRQMNTEAFF.

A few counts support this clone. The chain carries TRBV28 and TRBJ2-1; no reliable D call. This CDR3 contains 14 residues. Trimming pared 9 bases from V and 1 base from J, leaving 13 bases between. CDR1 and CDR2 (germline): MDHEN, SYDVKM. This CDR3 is CASRAPQSYNEQFF. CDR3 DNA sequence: TGTGCCAGTCGAGCCCCCCAATCCTACAATGAGCAGTTCTTC.

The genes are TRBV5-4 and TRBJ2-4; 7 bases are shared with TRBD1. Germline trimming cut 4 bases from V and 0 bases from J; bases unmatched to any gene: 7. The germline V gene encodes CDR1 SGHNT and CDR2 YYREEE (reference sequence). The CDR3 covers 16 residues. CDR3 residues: CASSERQGLAKNIQYF. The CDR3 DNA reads TGTGCCAGCAGCGAACGACAGGGTCTAGCCAAAAACATTCAGTACTTC.

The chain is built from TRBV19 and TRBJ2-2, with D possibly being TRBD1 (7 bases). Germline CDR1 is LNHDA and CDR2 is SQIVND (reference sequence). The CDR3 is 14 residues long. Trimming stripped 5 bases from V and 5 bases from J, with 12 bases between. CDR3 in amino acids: CASSLAGGTGELFF. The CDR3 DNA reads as TGTGCCAGTAGTTTGGCAGGGGGGACCGGGGAGCTGTTTTTT. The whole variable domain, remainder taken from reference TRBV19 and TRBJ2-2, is DGGITQSPKYLFRKEGQNVTLSCEQNLNHDAMYWYRQDPGQGLRLIYYSQIVNDFQKGDIAEGYSVSREKKESFPLTVTSAQKNPTAFYLCASSLAGGTGELFFGEGSRLTVL.

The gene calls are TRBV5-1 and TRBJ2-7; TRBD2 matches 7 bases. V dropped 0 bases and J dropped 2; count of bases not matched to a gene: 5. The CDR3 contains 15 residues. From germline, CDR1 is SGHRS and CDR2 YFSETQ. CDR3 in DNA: TGCGCCAGCAGCTTGGGGAGCGGGACTACCTACGAGCAGTACTTC. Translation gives CASSLGSGTTYEQYF. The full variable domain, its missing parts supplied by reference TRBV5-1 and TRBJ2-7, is KAGVTQTPRYLIKTRGQQVTLSCSPISGHRSVSWYQQTPGQGLQFLFEYFSETQRNKGNFPGRFSGRQFSNSRSEMNVSTLELGDSALYLCASSLGSGTTYEQYFGPGTRLTVT.

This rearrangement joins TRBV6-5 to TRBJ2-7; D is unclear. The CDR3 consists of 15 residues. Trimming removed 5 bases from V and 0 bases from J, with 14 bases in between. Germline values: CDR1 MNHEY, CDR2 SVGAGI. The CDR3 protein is CASSTQAGASYEQYF. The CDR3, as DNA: TGTGCCAGCAGTACCCAGGCAGGAGCCTCCTACGAGCAGTACTTC.

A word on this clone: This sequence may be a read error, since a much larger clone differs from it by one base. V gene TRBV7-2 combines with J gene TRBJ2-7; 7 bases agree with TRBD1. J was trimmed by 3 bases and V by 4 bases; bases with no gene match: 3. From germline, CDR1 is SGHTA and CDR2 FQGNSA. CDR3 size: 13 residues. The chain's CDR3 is CASSYRDSYEQYF. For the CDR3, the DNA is TGTGCCAGCAGCTACCGGGACAGCTACGAGCAGTACTTC.

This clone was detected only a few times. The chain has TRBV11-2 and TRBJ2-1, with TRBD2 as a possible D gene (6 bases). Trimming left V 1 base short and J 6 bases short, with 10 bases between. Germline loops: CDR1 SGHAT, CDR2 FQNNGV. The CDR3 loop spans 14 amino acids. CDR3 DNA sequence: TGTGCCAGCAGCTTAGTGGCGGGGCTCAATGAGCAGTTCTTC. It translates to CASSLVAGLNEQFF.

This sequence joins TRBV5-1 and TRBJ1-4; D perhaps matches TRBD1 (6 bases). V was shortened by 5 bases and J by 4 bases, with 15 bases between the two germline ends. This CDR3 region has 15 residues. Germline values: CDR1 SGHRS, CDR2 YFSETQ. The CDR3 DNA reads TGCGCCAGCAGTCCCCCAGGGGCCCGTAATGAAAAACTGTTTTTT. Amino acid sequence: CASSPPGARNEKLFF.

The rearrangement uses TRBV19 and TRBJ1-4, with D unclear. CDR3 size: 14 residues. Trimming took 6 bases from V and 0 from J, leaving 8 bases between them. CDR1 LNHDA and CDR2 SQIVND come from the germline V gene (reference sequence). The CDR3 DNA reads TGTGCCAGTAGCCCCTATACAACTAATGAAAAACTGTTTTTT. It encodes CASSPYTTNEKLFF.

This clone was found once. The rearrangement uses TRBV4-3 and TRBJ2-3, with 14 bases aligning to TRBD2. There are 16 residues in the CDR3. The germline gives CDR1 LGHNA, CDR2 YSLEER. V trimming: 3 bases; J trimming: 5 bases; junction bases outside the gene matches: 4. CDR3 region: CASSQAGLAGGDTQYF. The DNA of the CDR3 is TGCGCCAGCAGCCAGGCAGGACTAGCGGGAGGAGATACGCAGTATTTT.

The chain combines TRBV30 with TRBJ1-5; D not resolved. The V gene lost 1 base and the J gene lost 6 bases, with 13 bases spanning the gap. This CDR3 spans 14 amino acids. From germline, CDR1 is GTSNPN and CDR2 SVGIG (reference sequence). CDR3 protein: CAWSDRGPRQPQHF. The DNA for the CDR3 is TGTGCCTGGAGTGACAGAGGGCCCCGTCAGCCCCAGCATTTT. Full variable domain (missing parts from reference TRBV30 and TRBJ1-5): SQTIHQWPATLVQPVGSPLSLECTVEGTSNPNLYWYRQAAGRGLQLLFYSVGIGQISSEVPQNLSASRPQDRQFILSSKKLLLSDSGFYLCAWSDRGPRQPQHFGDGTRLSIL.

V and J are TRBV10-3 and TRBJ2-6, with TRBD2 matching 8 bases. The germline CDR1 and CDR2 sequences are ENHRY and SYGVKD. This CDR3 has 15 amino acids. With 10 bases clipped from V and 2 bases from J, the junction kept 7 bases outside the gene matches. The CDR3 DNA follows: TGTGCCACCGGGGGGGTATTAGCTGGGGCCAACGTCCTGACTTTC. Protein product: CATGGVLAGANVLTF.

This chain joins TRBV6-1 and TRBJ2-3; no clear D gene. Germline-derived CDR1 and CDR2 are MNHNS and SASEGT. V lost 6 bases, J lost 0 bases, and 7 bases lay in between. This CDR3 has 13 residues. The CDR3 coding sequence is TGTGCCAGCAGGTACATTAGCACAGATACGCAGTATTTT. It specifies CASRYISTDTQYF.

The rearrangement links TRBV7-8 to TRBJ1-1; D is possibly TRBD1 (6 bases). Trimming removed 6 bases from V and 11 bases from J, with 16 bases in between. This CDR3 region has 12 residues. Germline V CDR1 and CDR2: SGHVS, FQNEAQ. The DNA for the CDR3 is TGTGCCAGCAGACAAACAGGGAGGTCGGCTTTCTTT. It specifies CASRQTGRSAFF.

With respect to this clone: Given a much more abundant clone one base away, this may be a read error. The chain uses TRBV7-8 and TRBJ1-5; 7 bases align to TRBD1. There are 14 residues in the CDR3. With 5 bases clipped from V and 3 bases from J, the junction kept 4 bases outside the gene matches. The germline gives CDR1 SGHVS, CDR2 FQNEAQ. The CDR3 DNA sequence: TGTGCCAGCAGCACGGGACAGCCCAATCAGCCCCAGCATTTT. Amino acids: CASSTGQPNQPQHF.

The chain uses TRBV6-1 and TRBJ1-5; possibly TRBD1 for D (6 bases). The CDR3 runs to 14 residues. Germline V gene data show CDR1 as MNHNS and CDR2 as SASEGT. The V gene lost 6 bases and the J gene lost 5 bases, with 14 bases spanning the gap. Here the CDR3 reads CASSENRVYQPQHF. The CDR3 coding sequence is TGTGCCAGCAGCGAAAACAGGGTGTATCAGCCCCAGCATTTT.